Listed here are 11 T cell receptor beta chains from one sample, sequenced in a study of long-term antiretroviral therapy in people with HIV. The assay, immunoSEQ v3.0, was run at survey level. TCRdb keeps only in-frame clones here, not all; method: immunoSEQ multiplex PCR. The table lists tens of thousands of clones, around 84% of them singletons. Sequenced material: unsorted PBMCs, taken 0.8 years after starting antiretroviral therapy. Receptors were obtained from a woman aged 25 to 39 with HIV.

The rearrangement joins TRBV9 to TRBJ1-3; no definite D call. This CDR3 is 14 amino acids long. CDR1 and CDR2 (germline): SGDLS, YYNGEE. The ends were cut back, 5 bases at V and 0 bases at J, with 9 bases in the middle. The CDR3 loop reads CASSTAFSGNTIYF. The CDR3 nucleotides read TGTGCCAGCAGTACAGCCTTCTCTGGAAACACCATATATTTT.

The chain employs TRBV5-4 and TRBJ2-5; D is unclear. The length of the CDR3 is 12 residues. The germline V and J ends were trimmed by 5 bases and 2 bases, with 7 bases remaining between them. CDR1 SGHNT and CDR2 YYREEE come from the germline V gene (reference sequence). The CDR3: CASSQTQETQYF. The CDR3 DNA is TGTGCCAGCAGTCAGACTCAAGAGACCCAGTACTTC.

The J gene is TRBJ1-5, the V gene TRBV5-5; no firm D call. CDR1 SGHKS and CDR2 YYEKEE come from the germline V gene (reference sequence). The CDR3 runs 16 residues. Trimming removed 3 bases at V and 0 bases at J, with 13 bases between. The CDR3 region has the DNA TGTGCCAGCAGCTCGATGCCCCTGGGTAGCAATCAGCCCCAGCATTTT. Its protein is CASSSMPLGSNQPQHF.

This clone was recorded a few times. V usage is TRBV27 and J usage is TRBJ1-2, with TRBD1 matching over 9 bases. Germline CDR1 MNHEY, CDR2 SMNVEV (reference sequence). J was trimmed by 8 bases and V by 5 bases; bases with no gene match: 9. This CDR3 is 14 amino acids long. CDR3 in amino acids: CASSGTGFTGGYTF. The CDR3 bases are TGTGCCAGCAGTGGGACAGGGTTTACCGGGGGCTACACCTTC.

The J gene is TRBJ1-1, the V gene TRBV19, with D unresolved. The CDR3 extends over 14 amino acids. CDR1 is LNHDA, CDR2 SQIVND, per germline (reference sequence). Trimming shortened V by 5 bases and J by 4 bases, and 14 bases separated the two germline ends. The CDR3 region has the DNA TGTGCCAGTAGTCGGACCCTCGGGGTCACTGAAGCTTTCTTT. Protein product: CASSRTLGVTEAFF.

This chain links TRBV4-1 with TRBJ1-2; D unclear. Trimming pared 4 bases from V and 4 bases from J, leaving 19 bases between. Germline values: CDR1 MGHRA, CDR2 YSYEKL. The CDR3 sequence is 16 residues long. The CDR3 nucleotides are TGCGCCAGCAGCCTTAGAGCCCTCCCCGGCGGCTATGGCTACACCTTC. This codes for CASSLRALPGGYGYTF.

CDR3 DNA sequence: TGTGCCAGCTCACCACAGGGGTCGGGCAAAAACATTCAGTACTTC. Translation gives CASSPQGSGKNIQYF. The V gene is TRBV18, the J gene TRBJ2-4; perhaps TRBD1 as D (5 bases). There are 15 residues in the CDR3. Germline CDR1 is KGHSH and CDR2 is LQKENI. Between the trimmed V and J ends, which lost 1 base and 3 bases, there was a span of 10 bases.

The chain combines TRBV7-9 with TRBJ2-3; the D gene is possibly TRBD2 (6 bases). Germline loops: CDR1 SEHNR, CDR2 FQNEAQ (reference sequence). CDR3 length: 16 residues. The V and J ends lost 4 bases and 0 bases respectively, with 14 bases between them. The CDR3 is CASSSPGRRSTDTQYF. The CDR3 bases are TGTGCCAGCAGCTCTCCGGGGAGGAGAAGCACAGATACGCAGTATTTT.

The chain recombines TRBV6-4 with TRBJ2-7; the D gene could be TRBD1 or TRBD2 (5 bases each). Trimming took 2 bases from V and 1 from J, leaving 24 bases between them. The CDR3 length is 19 residues. CDR1 and CDR2 from the germline V gene are MRHNA and SNTAGT. The CDR3 here is CASSDSGCSRDVGSYEQYV. CDR3 nucleotides: TGTGCCAGCAGTGACAGCGGATGTTCCCGGGACGTCGGGTCCTACGAGCAGTACGTC.

The chain uses TRBV14 and TRBJ1-6; unclear D gene. This CDR3 has 14 amino acids. V was clipped by 5 bases and J by 0 bases, with 5 bases between them. Looked up from germline, CDR1 is SGHDN and CDR2 is FVKESK. CDR3 sequence (DNA): TGTGCCAGCAGCGGGAGCTCCTATAATTCACCCCTCCACTTT. Amino acids: CASSGSSYNSPLHF. The full variable domain, in which reference TRBV14 and TRBJ1-6 provide the parts outside the CDR3, is EAGVTQFPSHSVIEKGQTVTLRCDPISGHDNLYWYRRVMGKEIKFLLHFVKESKQDESGMPNNRFLAERTGGTYSTLKVQPAELEDSGVYFCASSGSSYNSPLHFGNGTRLTVT.

The rearrangement uses TRBV29-1 and TRBJ1-3, with D possibly matching TRBD1 (5 bases). V shed 6 bases and J shed 0 bases, with 9 bases lying between them. The CDR3 loop spans 13 amino acids. The germline V gene has CDR1 SQVTM and CDR2 ANQGSEA. The chain's CDR3 is CSVHDSSGNTIYF. The DNA for the CDR3 is TGCAGCGTCCATGACAGCTCTGGAAACACCATATATTTT.